This T cell receptor beta chain was profiled in a study of blood T cells in healthy people across ages. The individuals who served as donors were healthy Caucasians living in Russia, aged roughly 6 to 90. The amount of total RNA extracted per sample was at least 6 micrograms. As to this clonotype: No antigen is known for it.

With a J-beta primer mix and a sample-barcoded 5' primer, a second PCR ran about 6 to 11 cycles. MiXCR, applied by TCRdb to the 5' RACE reads, yields one record per CDR3 protein. Among around 500,000 distinct CDR3 sequences listed, roughly 48% were seen once. Study results and limitations: Per million T cells, the diversity of TCR beta decreased roughly linearly as age advanced. Underestimates were what the diversity estimates from one million T cells were considered to be.

The specimen was blood. The clonotype originates from a man older than 75 in good health.

The CDR3 sequence: CASSLERGWGTASYEQYF. CDR3 coding DNA: TGTGCCAGCAGCTTAGAGAGAGGATGGGGAACAGCTTCCTACGAGCAGTACTTC. The V and J genes are TRBV7-2 and TRBJ2-7; D is uncertain. The CDR3 totals 18 residues. The ends were cut back, 1 base at V and 1 base at J, with 20 bases in the middle. Per the germline V gene, CDR1 is SGHTA and CDR2 is FQGNSA.